The next 17 T cell receptor beta chains were all read from a single sample in a study of T cell clones after liver transplantation. Sequenced by immunoSEQ multiplex PCR; TCRdb stores in-frame clones only, minus some. Found here are around 100,000 clones, 80% to 90% of them singletons; the top ten hold 2.5% to 3%. The sequences come from CD4+ T cells from blood, collected around 50 months after liver transplant. These receptors originate from a human patient who received a liver transplant. Part of the T cells may come from the graft donor.

The chain carries TRBV27 and TRBJ2-3; D might be TRBD2 (5 bases). The V end lost 6 bases, the J end lost 0 bases, and 10 bases lay between the germline ends. Germline lookup yields CDR1 MNHEY and CDR2 SMNVEV (reference sequence). The CDR3 totals 14 residues. CDR3 coding DNA: TGTGCCAGCAGGAGGGTACCTAGCACAGATACGCAGTATTTT. Its protein product is CASRRVPSTDTQYF.

The chain uses TRBV7-2 and TRBJ1-1, with 9 bases identical to TRBD1. There are 15 residues in the CDR3. CDR1 is SGHTA, CDR2 FQGNSA, per germline. V was pared by 5 bases and J by 1 base, with 5 bases of the junction left unmatched. CDR3 DNA: TGTGCCAGCAGCGTGGACAGGGGTGGGAACACTGAAGCTTTCTTT. It encodes CASSVDRGGNTEAFF.

The rearrangement uses TRBV15 and TRBJ2-7, with 8 bases fitting TRBD2. Trimming removed 0 bases from V and 4 bases from J; junction bases left unmatched: 8. The CDR3 loop spans 16 amino acids. Looked up from germline, CDR1 is LNHNV and CDR2 is YYDKDF (reference sequence). The CDR3 loop reads CATSREGGRLLYEQYF. The CDR3 bases are TGTGCCACCAGCAGAGAGGGCGGGAGGCTCCTTTACGAGCAGTACTTC.

The gene calls are TRBV15 and TRBJ1-1; no firm D call. Trimming cost V 5 bases and J 6 bases, with 19 bases left between them. CDR3 length: 15 residues. Per germline, CDR1 LNHNV and CDR2 YYDKDF (reference sequence). Written as DNA, the CDR3 is TGTGCCACCAGCCTATGGGCGGCAGGATTAGCTGAAGCTTTCTTT. Protein sequence: CATSLWAAGLAEAFF. Full variable domain (remainder filled in from reference TRBV15 and TRBJ1-1): DAMVIQNPRYQVTQFGKPVTLSCSQTLNHNVMYWYQQKSSQAPKLLFHYYDKDFNNEADTPDNFQSRRPNTSFCFLDIRSPGLGDTAMYLCATSLWAAGLAEAFFGQGTRLTVV.

To note about this clone: Likely a read error: the CDR3 ends without its conserved phenylalanine or tryptophan. It is unclear where the CDR3 begins or ends on the DNA, so no DNA is shown, and the CDR3 is as TCRdb lists it. The chain recombines TRBV2 with TRBJ2-3; no check of the table's D call, TRBD1, against the DNA was made. The CDR3 spans 15 residues, counting both ends. The germline V gene encodes CDR1 SNHLY and CDR2 FYNNEI. The CDR3 region is CASPKGRFGTDTQYL.

V usage is TRBV10-2 and J usage is TRBJ1-1; D may be TRBD1 (5 bases). CDR3 length equals 13 residues. CDR1 and CDR2 from the germline V gene are WSHSY and SAAADI. The germline V and J ends were trimmed by 6 bases and 1 base, with 9 bases remaining between them. The CDR3 loop is CASRGRGNTEAFF. CDR3 in DNA: TGCGCCAGCAGAGGGAGGGGGAACACTGAAGCTTTCTTT.

The V and J genes are TRBV28 and TRBJ1-3; weak D call: TRBD1 (6 bases). CDR1 is MDHEN and CDR2 is SYDVKM in the germline V gene. Trimming removed 5 bases at V and 0 bases at J, with 26 bases between. The CDR3 loop spans 20 amino acids. CDR3 in amino acids: CASSGIKDSHSGNSGNTIYF. CDR3 nucleotide sequence: TGTGCCAGCAGTGGGATAAAGGACAGCCACAGCGGTAACTCTGGAAACACCATATATTTT.

The V and J genes are TRBV6-5 and TRBJ2-3, with 7 bases lining up with TRBD1. The J segment lost 2 bases and the V segment lost 7 bases, leaving 9 bases of the junction unmatched. Germline V gene lookup returns CDR1 MNHEY and CDR2 SVGAGI. The CDR3 is made up of 15 amino acids. This CDR3 is CASNRQGLNTDTQYF. The CDR3 nucleotides are TGTGCCAGCAATCGACAGGGTTTGAACACAGATACGCAGTATTTT.

The chain combines TRBV4-1 with TRBJ2-7; 9 bases map to TRBD1. The CDR3 has 15 residues. J lost 4 bases, V lost 3 bases, and 7 bases had no gene match. Germline V CDR1 and CDR2: MGHRA, YSYEKL. The CDR3 reads CASSQTGTGNYEQYF. The DNA of the CDR3 is TGCGCCAGCAGCCAGACCGGGACAGGGAATTACGAGCAGTACTTC.

This sequence joins TRBV28 and TRBJ2-3, with TRBD2 identical over 10 bases. Trimming cost V 7 bases and J 1 base; bases outside gene matches: 5. The CDR3 spans 15 residues. Looked up from germline, CDR1 is MDHEN and CDR2 is SYDVKM. The CDR3 protein is CASNGGTSGTDTQYF. For the CDR3, the DNA is TGTGCCAGCAACGGGGGGACTAGCGGCACAGATACGCAGTATTTT.

This clone was recorded only once. The chain employs TRBV5-1 and TRBJ2-3, with D perhaps being TRBD1 or TRBD2 (6 bases each). Germline lookup yields CDR1 SGHRS and CDR2 YFSETQ. This CDR3 region has 16 residues. The V and J ends lost 4 bases and 1 base respectively, with 16 bases between them. In DNA, the CDR3 is TGCGCCAGCAGCCAAGAGGGGGGCTCCGGCACAGATACGCAGTATTTT. Translating it yields CASSQEGGSGTDTQYF.

This clone appeared a single time. The gene calls are TRBV14 and TRBJ1-1, with D uncertain. The CDR3 extends over 14 amino acids. In germline, CDR1 is SGHDN, CDR2 FVKESK. V lost 5 bases and J 2 bases, leaving 12 bases between the germline ends. The CDR3 reads CASSGRSYNTEAFF. The CDR3 DNA reads as TGTGCCAGCAGCGGTAGGAGTTATAACACTGAAGCTTTCTTT.

This clone was recorded only once. The chain uses TRBV10-1 and TRBJ2-3; possibly TRBD2 for D (5 bases). Between the trimmed V and J ends, which lost 1 base and 1 base, there was a span of 9 bases. The CDR3 extends over 15 amino acids. Per germline, CDR1 WNHNN and CDR2 SYGVQD (reference sequence). CDR3 sequence (DNA): TGCGCCAGCAGTGAGTTCCGGGGTCGCACAGATACGCAGTATTTT. Residues: CASSEFRGRTDTQYF.

The V gene is TRBV2, the J gene TRBJ2-7, with D hard to call. Trimming stripped 8 bases from V and 3 bases from J, with 11 bases between. The CDR3 has 12 residues. CDR1 and CDR2 (germline): SNHLY, FYNNEI. Written as DNA, the CDR3 is TGTGCCAGCTCCTTACGGCTCTACGAGCAGTACTTC. Its translation: CASSLRLYEQYF.

CDR3: CASSRSTSGGAFEQFF. The CDR3 nucleotides are TGTGCCAGCAGCCGTTCGACTAGCGGGGGGGCCTTTGAGCAGTTCTTC. The chain recombines TRBV7-2 with TRBJ2-1, with TRBD2 identical over 14 bases. Trimming removed 5 bases from V and 9 bases from J; junction bases left unmatched: 9. The CDR3 contains 16 residues. Germline CDR1 is SGHTA and CDR2 is FQGNSA.

For this clone: Other DNA sequences of this sample code for an identical CDR3. The gene calls are TRBV25-1 and TRBJ2-5; either TRBD1 or TRBD2 may supply D (6 bases each). Germline V lookup: CDR1 MGHDK, CDR2 SYGVNS. V gave up 6 bases and J gave up 1 base, with 9 bases separating them. The CDR3 spans 13 residues. The CDR3 sequence is CASRRGAQETQYF. In DNA, the CDR3 is TGTGCCAGCAGGAGGGGGGCCCAAGAGACCCAGTACTTC. Using reference TRBV25-1 and TRBJ2-5 for the parts outside the CDR3, the full variable domain is EADIYQTPRYLVIGTGKKITLECSQTMGHDKMYWYQQDPGMELHLIHYSYGVNSTEKGDLSSESTVSRIRTEHFPLTLESARPSHTSQYLCASRRGAQETQYFGPGTRLLVL.

The rearrangement joins TRBV7-9 to TRBJ2-1, with 9 bases matching TRBD2. J was trimmed by 9 bases and V by 3 bases; bases with no gene match: 12. The length of the CDR3 is 16 residues. Germline CDR1 SEHNR, CDR2 FQNEAQ (reference sequence). Here the CDR3 reads CASSFVPGLAVVEQFF. The DNA for the CDR3 is TGTGCCAGCAGCTTCGTCCCGGGACTAGCTGTCGTTGAGCAGTTCTTC.